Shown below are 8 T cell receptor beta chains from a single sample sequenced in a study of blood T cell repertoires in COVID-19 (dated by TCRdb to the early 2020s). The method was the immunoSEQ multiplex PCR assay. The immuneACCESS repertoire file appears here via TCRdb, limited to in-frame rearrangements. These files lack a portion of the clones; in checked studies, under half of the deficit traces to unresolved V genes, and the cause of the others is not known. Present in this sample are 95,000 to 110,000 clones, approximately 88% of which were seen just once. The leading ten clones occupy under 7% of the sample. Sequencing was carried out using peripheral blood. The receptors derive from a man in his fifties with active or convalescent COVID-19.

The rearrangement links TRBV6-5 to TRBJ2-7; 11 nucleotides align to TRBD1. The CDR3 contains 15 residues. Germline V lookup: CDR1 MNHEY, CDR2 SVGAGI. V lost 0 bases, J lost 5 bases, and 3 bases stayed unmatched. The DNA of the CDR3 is TGTGCCAGCAGTTACTCGGGACAGGGGGTACACGAGCAGTACTTC. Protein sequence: CASSYSGQGVHEQYF.

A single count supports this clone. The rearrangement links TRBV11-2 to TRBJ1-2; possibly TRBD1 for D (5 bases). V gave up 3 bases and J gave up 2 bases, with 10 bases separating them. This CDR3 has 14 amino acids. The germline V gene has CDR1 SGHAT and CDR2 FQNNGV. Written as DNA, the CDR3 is TGTGCCAGCAGCTTCGGGGGACTAAACTATGGCTACACCTTC. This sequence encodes CASSFGGLNYGYTF.

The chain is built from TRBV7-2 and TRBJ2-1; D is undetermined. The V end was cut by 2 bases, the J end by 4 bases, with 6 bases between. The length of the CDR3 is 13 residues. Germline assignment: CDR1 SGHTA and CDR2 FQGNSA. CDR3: CASSLNGYNEQFF. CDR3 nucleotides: TGTGCCAGCAGCTTAAACGGTTACAATGAGCAGTTCTTC.

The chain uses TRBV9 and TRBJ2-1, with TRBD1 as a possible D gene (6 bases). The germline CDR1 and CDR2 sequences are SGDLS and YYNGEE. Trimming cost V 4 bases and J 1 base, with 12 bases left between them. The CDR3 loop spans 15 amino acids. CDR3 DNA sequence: TGTGCCAGCAGCCCTACCCAGGGGTCCTACAATGAGCAGTTCTTC. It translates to CASSPTQGSYNEQFF. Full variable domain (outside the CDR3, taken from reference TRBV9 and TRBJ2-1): DSGVTQTPKHLITATGQRVTLRCSPRSGDLSVYWYQQSLDQGLQFLIQYYNGEERAKGNILERFSAQQFPDLHSELNLSSLELGDSALYFCASSPTQGSYNEQFFGPGTRLTVL.

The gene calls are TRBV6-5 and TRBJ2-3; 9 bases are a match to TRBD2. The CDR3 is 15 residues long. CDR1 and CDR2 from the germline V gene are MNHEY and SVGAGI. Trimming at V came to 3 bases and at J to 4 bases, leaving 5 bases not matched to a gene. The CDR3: CASSYAGGPPDTQYF. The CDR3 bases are TGTGCCAGCAGTTATGCGGGAGGGCCGCCAGATACGCAGTATTTT.

The CDR3 bases are TGTGCCAGCAGCGCCTCTAATGTGGAGCAAGAGACCCAGTACTTC. The encoded protein is CASSASNVEQETQYF. The rearrangement uses TRBV7-6 and TRBJ2-5; no definite D call. The CDR3 runs 15 residues. The germline gives CDR1 SGHVS, CDR2 FNYEAQ. The V and J ends lost 5 bases and 2 bases respectively, with 15 bases between them.

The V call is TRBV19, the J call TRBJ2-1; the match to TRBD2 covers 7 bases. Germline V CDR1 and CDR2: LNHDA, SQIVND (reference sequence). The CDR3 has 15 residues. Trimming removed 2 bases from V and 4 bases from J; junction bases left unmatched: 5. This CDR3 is CASSITSEPYNEQFF. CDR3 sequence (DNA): TGTGCCAGTAGTATAACTAGCGAGCCTTACAATGAGCAGTTCTTC. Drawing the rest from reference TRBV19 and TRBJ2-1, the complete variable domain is DGGITQSPKYLFRKEGQNVTLSCEQNLNHDAMYWYRQDPGQGLRLIYYSQIVNDFQKGDIAEGYSVSREKKESFPLTVTSAQKNPTAFYLCASSITSEPYNEQFFGPGTRLTVL.

The CDR3 spells CASSQVQGGNTIYF. In DNA form, the CDR3 reads TGTGCCAGCAGCCAAGTCCAGGGAGGAAACACCATATATTTT. The rearrangement uses TRBV3-1 (or the pseudogene TRBV3-2) and TRBJ1-3; D possibly corresponds to TRBD1 (5 bases). Trimming stripped 1 base from V and 4 bases from J, with 8 bases between. CDR3 length: 14 residues. Germline V gene lookup returns CDR1 LGHDT and CDR2 YNNKEL (reference sequence).